This TCR beta chain stems from a study of T cells after yellow fever vaccination. Points from the study as a whole: Clones from primary vaccination mostly reappeared after the booster (around 97% CD4, just over 85% CD8).

5'RACE template switching generated TCR cDNA, adding a universal primer site and UMIs. One entry per CDR3 protein results from TCRdb running MiXCR on the 5' RACE reads. This repertoire shows under 200,000 distinct CDR3 sequences, around 7.3% found once; its top ten account for over 2%. The germline gives CDR1 SGHTA, CDR2 FQGNSA. V trimming: 1 base; J trimming: 13 bases; junction bases outside the gene matches: 14. The CDR3 contains 16 residues. Worth noting for this clonotype: Antigen: not known. A clone one base away is much larger, so this may be a read error.

The rearrangement links TRBV7-2 to TRBJ1-2; 11 nucleotides agree with TRBD1. The sequencing used CD4+ T cells sorted from PBMCs, collected around 5 days after the first yellow fever vaccination. This TCR derives from a man younger than 30 who received the YFV17D yellow fever vaccine. This CDR3 reads CASSLDRTGGVLSSTF. CDR3 in DNA: TGTGCCAGCAGCTTAGACAGGACAGGGGGCGTTCTAAGCTCCACCTTC.